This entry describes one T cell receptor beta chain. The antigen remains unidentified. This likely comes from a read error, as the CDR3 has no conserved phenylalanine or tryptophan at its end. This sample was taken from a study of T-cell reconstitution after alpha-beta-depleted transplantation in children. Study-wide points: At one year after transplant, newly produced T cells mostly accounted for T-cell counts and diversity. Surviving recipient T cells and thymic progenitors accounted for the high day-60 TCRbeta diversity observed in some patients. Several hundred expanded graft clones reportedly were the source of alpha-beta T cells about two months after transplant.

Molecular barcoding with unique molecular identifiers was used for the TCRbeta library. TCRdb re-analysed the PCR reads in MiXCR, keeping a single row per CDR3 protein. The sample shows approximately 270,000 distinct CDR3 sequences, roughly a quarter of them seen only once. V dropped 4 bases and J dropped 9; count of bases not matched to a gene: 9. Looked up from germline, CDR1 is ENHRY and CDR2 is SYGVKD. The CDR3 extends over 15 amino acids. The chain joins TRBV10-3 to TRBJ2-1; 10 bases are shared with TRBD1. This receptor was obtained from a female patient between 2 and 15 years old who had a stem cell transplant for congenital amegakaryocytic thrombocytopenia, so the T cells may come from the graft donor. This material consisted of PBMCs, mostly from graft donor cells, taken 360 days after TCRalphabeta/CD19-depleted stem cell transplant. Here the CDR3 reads CAISGSGGQGSEQFL. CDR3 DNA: TGTGCCATCAGTGGATCCGGGGGACAGGGGTCTGAGCAGTTCTTG.